The rows below give T cell receptor beta chains drawn from one sample of a study of cytomegalovirus exposure and HLA in healthy donors. Produced via immunoSEQ multiplex PCR; TCRdb's table is partial and in-frame only. The repertoire holds 120,000 to 150,000 clones, with about 75% as singletons. The material sequenced was PBMCs. These receptors were taken from a male donor in good health and CMV-seronegative. Both conserved end residues are part of each CDR3. Each record gives: D gene, clone size, V gene, J gene, CDR3 protein, CDR3 DNA. A D gene is named only where the DNA matches it firmly. Clone size, where shown, is once, few, many, or a class for clones that have expanded.

>TRBD1|NA|TRBV6-4|TRBJ2-2
CASSDSGQAGGELFF
TGTGCCAGCAGTGACTCGGGACAGGCTGGCGGGGAGCTGTTTTTT
>TRBD1|NA|TRBV6-6|TRBJ1-2
CASMPPGQVLLSSYTF
TGTGCCAGCATGCCACCGGGACAGGTTCTTCTGAGTAGCTACACCTTC
>TRBD1|NA|TRBV2|TRBJ1-2
CASRRTGLTYGYTF
TGTGCCAGCAGACGGACAGGCTTGACCTATGGCTACACCTTC
>NA|NA|TRBV11-2|TRBJ2-5
CASSLRETQYF
TGTGCCAGCAGCTTGCGAGAGACCCAGTACTTC
>NA|NA|TRBV5-5|TRBJ1-2
CASSLRQQANYGYTF
TGTGCCAGCAGCTTACGACAGCAAGCTAACTATGGCTACACCTTC
>TRBD2|once|TRBV18|TRBJ2-7
CASSLTSGTAYEQYF
TGTGCCAGCTCACTGACTAGCGGGACCGCCTACGAGCAGTACTTC
>TRBD1|NA|TRBV7-6|TRBJ2-7
CASSGQGALAEQYF
TGTGCCAGCAGCGGCCAGGGGGCCCTCGCCGAGCAGTACTTC
>TRBD2|NA|TRBV5-4|TRBJ2-3
CASRGTSGTDTQYF
TGTGCCAGCAGAGGGACTAGCGGAACAGATACGCAGTATTTT
>NA|NA|TRBV5-8|TRBJ1-5
CASSPKDSNYQPQHF
TGTGCCAGCAGCCCCAAGGACAGCAATTATCAGCCCCAGCATTTT
>TRBD2|NA|TRBV6-5|TRBJ2-7
CASRDSGRGEQYF
TGTGCCAGCAGGGACAGCGGGAGGGGCGAGCAGTACTTC
>NA|NA|TRBV15|TRBJ2-1
CATSRGGAGANEQFF
TGTGCCACCAGCAGAGGGGGGGCGGGAGCTAATGAGCAGTTCTTC
>TRBD1|NA|TRBV6-5|TRBJ1-2
CASSYGQGAQGYGYTF
TGTGCCAGCAGTTACGGACAGGGGGCGCAGGGCTATGGCTACACCTTC
>NA|NA|TRBV19|TRBJ2-3
CASNWSTDTQYF
TGTGCCAGTAACTGGAGCACAGATACGCAGTATTTT
>NA|NA|TRBV29-1|TRBJ1-1
CSVEGFRDVNTEAFF
TGCAGCGTTGAAGGGTTCAGGGATGTGAACACTGAAGCTTTCTTT
>TRBD1|NA|TRBV18|TRBJ1-1
CASSGQVNTEAFF
TGTGCCAGCTCAGGACAGGTCAACACTGAAGCTTTCTTT
>TRBD2|NA|TRBV11-3|TRBJ2-1
CASSPRTSGVYNEQFF
TGTGCCAGCAGTCCTCGGACTAGCGGGGTCTACAATGAGCAGTTCTTC
>NA|NA|TRBV4-1|TRBJ1-1
CASSLIGGAEAFF
TGCGCCAGCAGCCTCATAGGGGGGGCTGAAGCTTTCTTT
>TRBD1|NA|TRBV5-3|TRBJ1-1
CARSKVLSTSGWTGKDLNTEAFF
TGTGCCAGAAGCAAGGTACTGTCCACCTCCGGATGGACAGGGAAGGATCTGAACACTGAAGCTTTCTTT
>NA|NA|TRBV18|TRBJ1-5
CASSPQEGRNQPQHF
TGTGCCAGCTCACCCCAGGAGGGACGGAATCAGCCCCAGCATTTT
>TRBD1|NA|TRBV11-3|TRBJ1-2
CASSGAGGDNYGYTF
TGTGCCAGCAGCGGGGCAGGGGGAGATAACTATGGCTACACCTTC
>NA|NA|TRBV7-2|TRBJ2-7
CASKYGLTAYEQYF
TGTGCCAGCAAATACGGACTTACCGCCTACGAGCAGTACTTC
>TRBD2|NA|TRBV2|TRBJ2-7
CASTSSGSYEQYF
TGTGCCAGCACGTCTAGCGGGAGCTACGAGCAGTACTTC
>NA|NA|TRBV2|TRBJ1-2
CASSDGSGGGYTF
TGTGCCAGCAGTGACGGCTCCGGGGGTGGCTACACCTTC
>NA|once|TRBV9|TRBJ1-6
CATAKGVSNSPLHF
TGTGCCACCGCGAAAGGGGTTTCTAATTCACCCCTCCACTTT
>NA|NA|TRBV11-2|TRBJ1-2
CASSLKQNYGYTF
TGTGCCAGCAGCTTAAAACAGAACTATGGCTACACCTTC
>NA|NA|TRBV5-6|TRBJ2-7
CASSFPGYEQYF
TGTGCCAGCAGCTTTCCGGGTTACGAGCAGTACTTC
>NA|NA|TRBV30|TRBJ2-7
CAWSVQSEQYF
TGTGCCTGGAGTGTACAGAGCGAGCAGTACTTC
>NA|NA|TRBV10-3|TRBJ2-7
CAISDLGKSSSYEQYF
TGTGCCATCAGTGATCTCGGGAAATCTAGCTCCTACGAGCAGTACTTC
>TRBD1|NA|TRBV4-3|TRBJ1-2
CASSHRDRGNFGYTF
TGCGCCAGCAGCCACCGAGACAGGGGTAATTTCGGCTACACCTTC
>TRBD2|NA|TRBV11-2|TRBJ2-4
CASSLDLVAGNNIQYF
TGTGCCAGCAGCTTAGATTTGGTAGCGGGAAACAACATTCAGTACTTC
>TRBD2|NA|TRBV7-3|TRBJ2-1
CASSASGGAAGEQFF
TGTGCCAGCAGCGCTAGCGGGGGGGCCGCTGGTGAGCAGTTCTTC
>TRBD2|NA|TRBV5-1|TRBJ2-7
CASSLDGSGSYEQYF
TGCGCCAGCAGCTTGGATGGTAGCGGGAGCTACGAGCAGTACTTC
>TRBD1|NA|TRBV7-9|TRBJ2-6
CSSSLASTGTVNVLTF
TGTTCCAGCAGCTTAGCCTCAACCGGGACAGTCAACGTCCTGACTTTC
>NA|NA|TRBV19|TRBJ2-2
CASSMPSRRANTGELFF
TGTGCCAGTAGTATGCCCTCGAGGCGCGCGAACACCGGGGAGCTGTTTTTT
>NA|NA|TRBV9|TRBJ2-3
CASSVGQDTQYF
TGTGCCAGCAGCGTAGGTCAAGATACGCAGTATTTT
>NA|NA|TRBV20-1|TRBJ2-7
CSARGGAEQYF
TGCAGTGCTAGAGGGGGAGCCGAGCAGTACTTC
>NA|NA|TRBV25-1|TRBJ2-7
CASVQEPSYEQYF
TGTGCCAGCGTACAGGAACCCTCCTACGAGCAGTACTTC
>TRBD2|few|TRBV14|TRBJ2-1
CASSPTSGRFNEQFF
TGTGCCAGCAGCCCCACTAGCGGGAGGTTCAATGAGCAGTTCTTC
>NA|NA|TRBV4-1|TRBJ2-7
CASSQGLGAYEQYF
TGCGCCAGCAGCCAAGGTCTGGGAGCCTACGAGCAGTACTTC
>NA|NA|TRBV2|TRBJ2-1
CASSARIREQFF
TGTGCCAGCAGTGCCCGCATCAGGGAGCAGTTCTTC
>NA|NA|TRBV30|TRBJ1-1
CAWETQENTEAFF
TGTGCCTGGGAAACACAGGAGAACACTGAAGCTTTCTTT
>NA|NA|TRBV14|TRBJ2-3
CASSHYPWTVGYF
TGTGCCAGCAGCCACTACCCCTGGACTGTGGGGTATTTT
>NA|NA|TRBV19|TRBJ2-2
CASSRRDRNTGELFF
TGTGCCAGTAGTAGGCGGGACCGGAACACCGGGGAGCTGTTTTTT
>NA|NA|TRBV7-3|TRBJ2-3
CASSWTLASTDTQYF
TGTGCCAGCAGCTGGACTCTTGCTAGCACAGATACGCAGTATTTT
>NA|NA|TRBV6-1|TRBJ2-1
CASRTDKRNEQFF
TGTGCCAGCAGAACGGACAAGAGGAATGAGCAGTTCTTC
>TRBD2|NA|TRBV6-5|TRBJ2-7
CASSYKAGGLSYEQYF
TGTGCCAGCAGTTACAAAGCGGGAGGACTATCCTACGAGCAGTACTTC
>TRBD2|NA|TRBV6-4|TRBJ2-3
CASSEAGGTSDTQYF
TGTGCCAGCAGTGAGGCGGGGGGGACCTCGGATACGCAGTATTTT